Below, 10 T cell receptor beta chains from the same sample are listed, as sequenced in a study of blood T cells in healthy people across ages. Using a J-beta primer mix together with a sample-barcoded 5' primer, a second PCR was run for 7 to 11 cycles. TCRdb called the 5' RACE reads again in MiXCR, with one record for every CDR3 protein. The table has approximately 940,000 distinct CDR3 sequences, 45% to 50% seen once. Sequenced material: blood. The receptors here all came from a man younger than 40 in good health.

The chain uses TRBV7-2 and TRBJ2-1, with 8 bases fitting TRBD2. V gave up 4 bases and J gave up 6 bases; unmatched junction bases: 5. CDR3 length: 14 amino acids. Germline V gene lookup returns CDR1 SGHTA and CDR2 FQGNSA. CDR3 DNA: TGTGCCAGCAGCTCCCCCGGGGGGGTCAATGAGCAGTTCTTC. Its protein is CASSSPGGVNEQFF.

The chain couples TRBV20-1 to TRBJ2-1, with D tentatively TRBD2 (6 bases). Trimming took 6 bases from V and 10 from J, leaving 10 bases between them. CDR1 is DFQATT and CDR2 is SNEGSKA in the germline V gene (reference sequence). This CDR3 comprises 10 residues. CDR3 amino acids: CSAYREEQFF. CDR3 bases: TGCAGTGCGTACCGGGAGGAGCAGTTCTTC.

This clonotype was observed a few times. J is TRBJ2-3 and V is TRBV28; 7 positions agree with TRBD1. The CDR3 is 17 residues long. The V segment lost 3 bases and the J segment 0 bases; nucleotides outside the gene matches: 9. Per the germline V gene, CDR1 is MDHEN and CDR2 is SYDVKM. The CDR3 region has the DNA TGTGCCAGCAGTTTGGTAGAAGGGGGCGGCAGCACAGATACGCAGTATTTT. It is translated as CASSLVEGGGSTDTQYF. Looking up the rest from reference TRBV28 and TRBJ2-3 gives the full variable domain: DVKVTQSSRYLVKRTGEKVFLECVQDMDHENMFWYRQDPGLGLRLIYFSYDVKMKEKGDIPEGYSVSREKKERFSLILESASTNQTSMYLCASSLVEGGGSTDTQYFGPGTRLTVL.

V is TRBV12-3 or TRBV12-4 and J is TRBJ2-5; no reliable D call. The DNA end lines up better with TRBJ2-7; the J call may be wrong. The CDR3 has 12 residues. The CDR3 DNA follows: TGTGCCAGCAGTCAAGTAATCTACGAGCAGTACTTC. This encodes CASSQVIYEQYF.

This clonotype was detected only once. The chain carries TRBV6-2 or TRBV6-3 and TRBJ2-7; D uncertain. Between the trimmed V and J ends, which lost 0 bases and 5 bases, there was a span of 14 bases. Germline CDR1 is MNHEY and CDR2 is SVGEGT. The CDR3 is 15 residues long. CDR3 loop: CASSYSIQETDEQYF. Written as DNA, the CDR3 is TGTGCCAGCAGTTACTCGATCCAGGAGACCGACGAGCAGTACTTC.

The chain employs TRBV7-9 and TRBJ1-2; TRBD1 aligns across 11 bases. J lost 6 bases, V lost 3 bases, and 3 bases had no gene match. CDR1 SEHNR and CDR2 FQNEAQ come from the germline V gene (reference sequence). The CDR3 sequence is 14 residues long. This CDR3 is CASSLVGQGDGYTF. CDR3 in DNA: TGTGCCAGCAGCTTGGTGGGACAGGGGGATGGCTACACCTTC.

The V call is TRBV7-9, the J call TRBJ2-5; 7 bases align to TRBD2. CDR3 size: 14 residues. V lost 8 bases to trimming and J lost 11 bases; unmatched junction nucleotides: 17. Germline assignment: CDR1 SEHNR and CDR2 FQNEAQ (reference sequence). CDR3 protein: CASRGAGENNEQYF. CDR3 coding DNA: TGTGCCAGCCGGGGCGCGGGGGAGAACAATGAGCAGTACTTC.

The V call is TRBV29-1, the J call TRBJ1-1; D ambiguous. Germline CDR1 is SQVTM and CDR2 is ANQGSEA. CDR3 length: 12 residues. Trimming stripped 7 bases from V and 0 bases from J, with 9 bases between. CDR3 sequence: CSAGSVNTEAFF. The DNA of the CDR3 is TGCAGCGCCGGCTCTGTGAACACTGAAGCTTTCTTT.

The chain is built from TRBV27 and TRBJ1-2, with D hard to call. Trimming pared 6 bases from V and 5 bases from J, leaving 10 bases between. The CDR3 covers 12 residues. Germline CDR1 is MNHEY and CDR2 is SMNVEV (reference sequence). CDR3 bases: TGTGCCAGCAGAGACAACAGATATGGCTACACCTTC. It yields the protein CASRDNRYGYTF.

The V call is TRBV20-1, the J call TRBJ1-1, with a tentative D call TRBD1 (5 bases). The ends were cut back, 4 bases at V and 4 bases at J, with 13 bases in the middle. This CDR3 contains 13 residues. Germline CDR1 and CDR2: DFQATT and SNEGSKA (reference sequence). CDR3 region: CSANWPGGTEAFF. CDR3 nucleotide sequence: TGCAGTGCTAACTGGCCTGGGGGCACTGAAGCTTTCTTT.